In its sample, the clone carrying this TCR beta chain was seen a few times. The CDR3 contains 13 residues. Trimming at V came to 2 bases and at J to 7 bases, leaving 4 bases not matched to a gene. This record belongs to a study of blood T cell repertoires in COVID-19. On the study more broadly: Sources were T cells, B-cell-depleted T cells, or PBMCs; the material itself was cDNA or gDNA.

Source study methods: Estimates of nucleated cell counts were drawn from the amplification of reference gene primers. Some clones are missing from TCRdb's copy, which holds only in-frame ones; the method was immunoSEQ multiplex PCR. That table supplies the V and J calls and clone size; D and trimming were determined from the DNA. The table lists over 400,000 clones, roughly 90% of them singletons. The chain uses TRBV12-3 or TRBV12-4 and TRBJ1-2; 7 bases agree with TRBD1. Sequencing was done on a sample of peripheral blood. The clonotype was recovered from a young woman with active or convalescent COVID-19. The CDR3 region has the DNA TGTGCCAGCAGTTTACGACAGGGCTCTGGCTACACCTTC. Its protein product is CASSLRQGSGYTF.